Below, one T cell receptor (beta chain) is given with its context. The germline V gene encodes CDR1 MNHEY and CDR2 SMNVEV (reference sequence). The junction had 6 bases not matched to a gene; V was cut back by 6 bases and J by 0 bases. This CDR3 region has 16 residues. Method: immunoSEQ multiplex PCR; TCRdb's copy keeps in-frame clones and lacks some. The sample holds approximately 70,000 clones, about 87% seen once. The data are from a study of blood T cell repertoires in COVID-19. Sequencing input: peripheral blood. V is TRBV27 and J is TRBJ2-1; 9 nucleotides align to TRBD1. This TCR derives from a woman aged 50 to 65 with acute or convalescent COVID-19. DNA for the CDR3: TGTGCCAGCAGGCCAACAGGGGGCCTCTCCTACAATGAGCAGTTCTTC. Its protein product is CASRPTGGLSYNEQFF.